The 20 T cell receptor beta chains reported below all come from one sample, sequenced in a study of blood T cell repertoires in COVID-19. TCRdb keeps only in-frame clones here, not all; method: immunoSEQ multiplex PCR. The profile shows approximately 90,000 clones, 84% of them singletons. The specimen sequenced was peripheral blood. Source of these receptors: a man aged 55 to 70 with acute or convalescent COVID-19.

The chain has TRBV2 and TRBJ2-7, with TRBD2 matching over 7 bases. Germline CDR1 reads SNHLY; CDR2 reads FYNNEI. Trimming took 3 bases from V and 3 from J; bases not matched to a gene: 5. The CDR3 extends over 14 amino acids. As DNA, the CDR3 is TGTGCCAGCAGTGAGGCCCCGGGGGGCTACGAGCAGTACGTC. Its translation: CASSEAPGGYEQYV.

This clone was counted a single time. The rearrangement links TRBV7-9 to TRBJ2-7, with TRBD1 matching 7 bases. V trimming: 5 bases; J trimming: 7 bases; junction bases outside the gene matches: 11. This CDR3 spans 14 amino acids. In germline, CDR1 is SEHNR, CDR2 FQNEAQ (reference sequence). The CDR3 reads CASSPRQGWREQYF. CDR3 nucleotides: TGTGCCAGCAGCCCGAGACAGGGATGGAGGGAGCAGTACTTC.

The CDR3 loop is CATSRNQGQDPRSRTGANVLTF. CDR3 DNA: TGTGCCACCAGTAGAAATCAGGGACAAGACCCCCGGTCCCGCACTGGGGCCAACGTCCTGACTTTC. V is TRBV24-1 and J is TRBJ2-6, with D possibly being TRBD1 (6 bases). The CDR3 runs to 22 residues. Trimming took 6 bases from V and 2 from J, leaving 31 bases between them. Germline CDR1 and CDR2: KGHDR and SFDVKD.

The chain recombines TRBV15 with TRBJ2-6, with 8 positions matching TRBD1. Germline V gene sequence: CDR1 LNHNV, CDR2 YYDKDF (reference sequence). The CDR3 loop spans 20 amino acids. The junction had 10 bases not matched to a gene; V was cut back by 0 bases and J by 0 bases. This CDR3 is CATSRDLPGTGRSGANVLTF. CDR3 DNA sequence: TGTGCCACCAGCAGAGATTTACCTGGGACAGGACGCTCTGGGGCCAACGTCCTGACTTTC.

J is TRBJ2-3 and V is TRBV6-6; 8 nucleotides align to TRBD2. CDR1 and CDR2 from the germline V gene are MNHNY and SVGAGI (reference sequence). Trimming at V came to 1 base and at J to 2 bases, leaving 2 bases not matched to a gene. CDR3 length: 15 residues. DNA for the CDR3: TGTGCCAGCAGTTACTTCGGGGGGGTCACAGATACGCAGTATTTT. Translating gives CASSYFGGVTDTQYF.

The chain recombines TRBV28 with TRBJ2-7; 8 bases fit TRBD1. The CDR3 is 13 amino acids. Germline V gene lookup returns CDR1 MDHEN and CDR2 SYDVKM. V shed 9 bases and J 2 bases; nucleotides not matched to a gene: 6. CDR3: CASQDRVTYEQYV. The CDR3 coding sequence is TGTGCCAGTCAGGACAGGGTCACCTACGAGCAGTACGTC.

This clone was observed a few times. V and J are TRBV28 and TRBJ2-5; 8 nucleotides agree with TRBD1. The CDR3 has 14 residues. Germline lookup yields CDR1 MDHEN and CDR2 SYDVKM. V trimming: 4 bases; J trimming: 8 bases; junction bases outside the gene matches: 9. The CDR3 here is CASSSTTTGETQYF. Written as DNA, the CDR3 is TGTGCCAGCAGTTCGACCACGACAGGGGAAACCCAGTACTTC. Combining the CDR3 with reference TRBV28 and TRBJ2-5 gives the whole variable domain DVKVTQSSRYLVKRTGEKVFLECVQDMDHENMFWYRQDPGLGLRLIYFSYDVKMKEKGDIPEGYSVSREKKERFSLILESASTNQTSMYLCASSSTTTGETQYFGPGTRLLVL.

V and J are TRBV12-2 and TRBJ2-5; the D segment call TRBD1 is taken from the table without a DNA check. TRBV12-2 is annotated as a pseudogene. The CDR3 is 17 amino acids. This CDR3 is CASRSSLSTGEPETQYF. CDR3 DNA: TGTGCAAGTCGCTCTAGCCTCAGCACAGGGGAGCCAGAGACCCAGTACTTC.

The chain carries TRBV19 and TRBJ1-5; 8 bases line up with TRBD1. After removal of 6 bases from V and 6 bases from J, the junction contained 7 bases not matched to a gene. Germline CDR1 is LNHDA and CDR2 is SQIVND (reference sequence). The CDR3 loop spans 14 amino acids. The CDR3 is CASSPRDRIQPQHF. DNA for the CDR3: TGTGCCAGTAGCCCCCGGGACAGGATTCAGCCCCAGCATTTT.

This clone was seen only once. The chain is built from TRBV19 and TRBJ1-2, with a possible D match to TRBD1 (6 bases). CDR3 size: 17 residues. Deletions cut 1 base from V and 4 bases from J, with 19 bases between. The germline V gene encodes CDR1 LNHDA and CDR2 SQIVND (reference sequence). Here the CDR3 DNA reads TGTGCCAGTAGTATAGGCAGCACGGGCAGGGGCTCCTATGGCTACACCTTC. It is translated as CASSIGSTGRGSYGYTF.

The chain has TRBV3-1 (or the pseudogene TRBV3-2) and TRBJ1-3; 9 nucleotides match TRBD1. The CDR3 length is 17 residues. Per germline, CDR1 LGHDT and CDR2 YNNKEL (reference sequence). V shed 4 bases and J 1 base; nucleotides not matched to a gene: 8. CDR3 residues: CASSLGNRGRSGNTIYF. The CDR3 DNA reads TGTGCCAGCAGCCTAGGAAACAGGGGGCGGTCTGGAAACACCATATATTTT.

The rearrangement links TRBV10-3 to TRBJ1-1, with 7 bases identical to TRBD1. The CDR3 has 13 residues. V shed 11 bases and J 0 bases; nucleotides not matched to a gene: 6. CDR1 is ENHRY and CDR2 is SYGVKD in the germline V gene. As DNA, the CDR3 is TGTGCCGTCCAGCAGGGGGTGAACACTGAAGCTTTCTTT. Encoded protein: CAVQQGVNTEAFF.

V usage is TRBV7-9 and J usage is TRBJ1-6; D uncertain. V shed 2 bases and J shed 8 bases, with 10 bases lying between them. Germline-derived CDR1 and CDR2 are SEHNR and FQNEAQ (reference sequence). The CDR3 is 14 amino acids. The CDR3 DNA follows: TGTGCCAGCAGCTTATCAGCGGGATATTCACCCCTCCACTTT. As protein: CASSLSAGYSPLHF. Supplemented by reference TRBV7-9 and TRBJ1-6, the full variable domain reads DTGVSQNPRHKITKRGQNVTFRCDPISEHNRLYWYRQTLGQGPEFLTYFQNEAQLEKSRLLSDRFSAERPKGSFSTLEIQRTEQGDSAMYLCASSLSAGYSPLHFGNGTRLTVT.

This clone was recorded once. The chain has TRBV7-9 and TRBJ2-5; no definite D call. Germline CDR1 SEHNR, CDR2 FQNEAQ (reference sequence). The ends were cut back, 1 base at V and 1 base at J, with 7 bases in the middle. The CDR3 runs to 14 residues. CDR3 DNA: TGTGCCAGCAGCTTAGGTGTCAGCCAAGAGACCCAGTACTTC. As protein: CASSLGVSQETQYF.

The chain combines TRBV6-2 or TRBV6-3 with TRBJ1-1; no definite D call. Per the germline V gene, CDR1 is MNHEY and CDR2 is SVGEGT. V lost 5 bases to trimming and J lost 0 bases, with 10 bases between them. CDR3 length equals 14 residues. The CDR3 DNA reads as TGTGCCAGCAGTCTCCCCCCCGTGAACACTGAAGCTTTCTTT. Its protein is CASSLPPVNTEAFF.

The chain links TRBV5-1 to TRBJ1-2; perhaps TRBD1 as D (6 bases). This CDR3 has 16 amino acids. CDR1 is SGHRS and CDR2 is YFSETQ in the germline V gene. The germline V and J ends were trimmed by 0 bases and 1 base, with 13 bases remaining between them. The CDR3: CASSLGHRDVNYGYTF. The CDR3 DNA is TGCGCCAGCAGCTTGGGCCACAGGGACGTTAACTATGGCTACACCTTC.

This chain links TRBV2 with TRBJ1-2; no firm D call. The CDR3 length is 15 residues. V gave up 6 bases and J gave up 8 bases, with 22 bases separating them. The V gene's germline CDR1 is SNHLY and CDR2 FYNNEI. The CDR3 nucleotides are TGTGCCAGCAGGCTGACCCCCCTGGGCGTTCGGGGCTACACCTTC. This encodes CASRLTPLGVRGYTF.

The chain couples TRBV5-1 to TRBJ2-3, with 10 nucleotides matching TRBD1. V was pared by 0 bases and J by 4 bases, with 11 bases of the junction left unmatched. The CDR3 runs to 18 residues. Germline CDR1 reads SGHRS; CDR2 reads YFSETQ. CDR3 nucleotide sequence: TGCGCCAGCAGCTTGGGACAGGGGGCATTTGGTAGTGCAGATACGCAGTATTTT. Translating it yields CASSLGQGAFGSADTQYF.

The V and J genes are TRBV5-1 and TRBJ1-6; D perhaps matches TRBD1 (6 bases). The germline V gene encodes CDR1 SGHRS and CDR2 YFSETQ. V was trimmed by 1 base and J by 5 bases, leaving 10 bases between them. This CDR3 is built from 15 residues. CDR3 nucleotides: TGCGCCAGCAGCTTGAACAGGGAAAATAATTCACCCCTCCACTTT. Translating gives CASSLNRENNSPLHF. The complete variable domain, with remaining parts taken from reference TRBV5-1 and TRBJ1-6, reads KAGVTQTPRYLIKTRGQQVTLSCSPISGHRSVSWYQQTPGQGLQFLFEYFSETQRNKGNFPGRFSGRQFSNSRSEMNVSTLELGDSALYLCASSLNRENNSPLHFGNGTRLTVT.

In its sample, this clone was seen a few times. CDR3 amino acids: CASREGRGVNSPLHF. For the CDR3, the DNA is TGTGCCAGCAGAGAGGGACGCGGGGTAAATTCACCCCTCCACTTT. The chain uses TRBV2 and TRBJ1-6, with D perhaps TRBD1 (5 bases). This CDR3 has 15 residues. With 6 bases removed from V and 7 bases from J, the gap between germline ends came to 16 bases. Germline V gives CDR1 SNHLY, CDR2 FYNNEI. Full variable domain (outside the CDR3, taken from reference TRBV2 and TRBJ1-6): EPEVTQTPSHQVTQMGQEVILRCVPISNHLYFYWYRQILGQKVEFLVSFYNNEISEKSEIFDDQFSVERPDGSNFTLKIRSTKLEDSAMYFCASREGRGVNSPLHFGNGTRLTVT.